The next 5 T cell receptor beta chains were all read from a single sample in a study of radiation and T cells in renal cell carcinoma. Indicated time point: blood 4 weeks post-SBRT, at nephrectomy. The treatment was: 15 Gy SBRT to primary tumor, nephrectomy 4 weeks later. Using immunoSEQ multiplex PCR, the repertoire was profiled, and TCRdb retains in-frame clones only, with some absent. The sample lists some 150,000 clones; roughly 90% were seen once. This material consisted of blood, taken from a patient whose treatment included radiotherapy and nephrectomy. These receptors all come from a woman aged 45-65 years with renal cell carcinoma.

The chain employs TRBV6-6 and TRBJ1-4; 9 bases align to TRBD1. Unmatched junction bases numbered 8, after V lost 8 bases and J lost 7 bases. CDR3 length: 14 amino acids. Germline-derived CDR1 and CDR2 are MNHNY and SVGAGI (reference sequence). In nucleotides, the CDR3 is TGTGCCAGCCAGGGACAGGGAAGGGGTGAAAAACTGTTTTTT. Translated: CASQGQGRGEKLFF.

V usage is TRBV10-3 and J usage is TRBJ1-2, with a weak D call TRBD1 (6 bases). Trimming removed 4 bases at V and 8 bases at J, with 17 bases between. Looked up from germline, CDR1 is ENHRY and CDR2 is SYGVKD. The CDR3 loop spans 14 amino acids. In DNA, the CDR3 is TGTGCCATCAGTGGGGGGGCAGGGATCGACGGCTACACCTTC. It codes for CAISGGAGIDGYTF.

The CDR3, as DNA: TGTGCCAGCAGCCCTCGGACTAGCGGGAGCTACGAGCAGTACTTC. This codes for CASSPRTSGSYEQYF. The chain recombines TRBV5-4 with TRBJ2-7; 13 bases fit TRBD2. CDR3 length equals 15 residues. Germline V gives CDR1 SGHNT, CDR2 YYREEE (reference sequence). V gave up 4 bases and J gave up 3 bases; unmatched junction bases: 4.

The J gene is TRBJ2-5, the V gene TRBV9, with 8 bases identical to TRBD1. Germline V gives CDR1 SGDLS, CDR2 YYNGEE. J gave up 7 bases and V 0 bases, and 14 bases lay outside the gene matches. The CDR3 has 17 residues. The CDR3 DNA follows: TGTGCCAGCAGCGTAGGCCCAGGGGGCGAAGGACGGGGGACCCAGTACTTC. Protein sequence: CASSVGPGGEGRGTQYF.

The CDR3, as DNA: TGCGCCAGCAGCTTGCGCGCCCCTACCCCGGGGGACACTGAAGCTTTCTTT. It encodes CASSLRAPTPGDTEAFF. The V gene is TRBV5-1, the J gene TRBJ1-1; D is perhaps TRBD1 (5 bases). With 1 base removed from V and 3 bases from J, the gap between germline ends came to 19 bases. This CDR3 spans 17 amino acids. In germline, CDR1 is SGHRS, CDR2 YFSETQ.